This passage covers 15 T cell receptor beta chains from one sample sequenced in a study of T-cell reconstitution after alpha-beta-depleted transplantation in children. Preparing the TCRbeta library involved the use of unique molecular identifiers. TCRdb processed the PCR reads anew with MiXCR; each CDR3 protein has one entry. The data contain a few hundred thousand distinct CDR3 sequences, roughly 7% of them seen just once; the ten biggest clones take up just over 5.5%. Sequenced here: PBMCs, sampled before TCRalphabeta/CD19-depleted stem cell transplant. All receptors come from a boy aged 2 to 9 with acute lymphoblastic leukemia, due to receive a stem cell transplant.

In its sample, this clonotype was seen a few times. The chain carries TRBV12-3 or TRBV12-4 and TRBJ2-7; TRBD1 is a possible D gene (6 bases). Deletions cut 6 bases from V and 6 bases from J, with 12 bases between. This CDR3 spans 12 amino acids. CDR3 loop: CASRGQLGEQYF. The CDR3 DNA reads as TGTGCCAGCAGAGGACAGTTGGGCGAGCAGTACTTC.

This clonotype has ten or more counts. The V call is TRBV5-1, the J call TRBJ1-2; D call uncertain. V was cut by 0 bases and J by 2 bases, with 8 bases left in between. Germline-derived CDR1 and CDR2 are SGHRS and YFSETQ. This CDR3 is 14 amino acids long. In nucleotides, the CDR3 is TGCGCCAGCAGCTTGGATCTGCAGAACTATGGCTACACCTTC. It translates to CASSLDLQNYGYTF. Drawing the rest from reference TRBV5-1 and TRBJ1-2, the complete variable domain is KAGVTQTPRYLIKTRGQQVTLSCSPISGHRSVSWYQQTPGQGLQFLFEYFSETQRNKGNFPGRFSGRQFSNSRSEMNVSTLELGDSALYLCASSLDLQNYGYTFGSGTRLTVV.

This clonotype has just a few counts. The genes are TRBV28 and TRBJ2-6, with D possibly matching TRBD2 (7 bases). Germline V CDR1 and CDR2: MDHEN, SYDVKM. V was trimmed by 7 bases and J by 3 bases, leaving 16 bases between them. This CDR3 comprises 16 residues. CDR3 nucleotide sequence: TGTGCCAGCAATGGGGTCGGGGGGCTTGGGGCCAACGTCCTGACTTTC. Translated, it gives CASNGVGGLGANVLTF.

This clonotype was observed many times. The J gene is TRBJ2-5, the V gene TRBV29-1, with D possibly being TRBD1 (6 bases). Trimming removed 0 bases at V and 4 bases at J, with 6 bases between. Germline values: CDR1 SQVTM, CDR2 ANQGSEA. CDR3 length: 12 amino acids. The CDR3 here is CSVEDRGETQYF. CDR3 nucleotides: TGCAGCGTTGAAGACAGGGGAGAGACCCAGTACTTC. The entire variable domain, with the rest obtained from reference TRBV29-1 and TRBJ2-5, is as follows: SAVISQKPSRDICQRGTSLTIQCQVDSQVTMMFWYRQQPGQSLTLIATANQGSEATYESGFVIDKFPISRPNLTFSTLTVSNMSPEDSSIYLCSVEDRGETQYFGPGTRLLVL.

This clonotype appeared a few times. CDR3 protein: CSAPSLRGSGGTGELFF. CDR3 bases: TGCAGTGCTCCCAGTTTACGGGGGAGTGGGGGCACCGGGGAGCTGTTTTTT. The chain uses TRBV20-1 and TRBJ2-2, with TRBD2 as a possible D gene (6 bases). V lost 5 bases to trimming and J lost 4 bases, with 23 bases between them. The CDR3 runs 17 residues. Germline V gene sequence: CDR1 DFQATT, CDR2 SNEGSKA (reference sequence).

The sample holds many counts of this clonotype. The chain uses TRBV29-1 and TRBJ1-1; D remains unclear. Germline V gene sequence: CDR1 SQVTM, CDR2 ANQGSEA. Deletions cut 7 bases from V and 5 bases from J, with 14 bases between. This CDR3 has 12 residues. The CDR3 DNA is TGCAGCGCGGCTCGAAGGACTACTGAAGCTTTCTTT. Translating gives CSAARRTTEAFF. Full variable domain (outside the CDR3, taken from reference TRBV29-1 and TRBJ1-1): SAVISQKPSRDICQRGTSLTIQCQVDSQVTMMFWYRQQPGQSLTLIATANQGSEATYESGFVIDKFPISRPNLTFSTLTVSNMSPEDSSIYLCSAARRTTEAFFGQGTRLTVV.

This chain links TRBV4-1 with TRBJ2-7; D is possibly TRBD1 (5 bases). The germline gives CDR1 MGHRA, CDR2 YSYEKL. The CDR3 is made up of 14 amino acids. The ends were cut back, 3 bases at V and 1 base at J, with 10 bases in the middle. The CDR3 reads CASSQTDTSYEQYF. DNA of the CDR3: TGCGCCAGCAGCCAGACGGACACATCCTACGAGCAGTACTTC.

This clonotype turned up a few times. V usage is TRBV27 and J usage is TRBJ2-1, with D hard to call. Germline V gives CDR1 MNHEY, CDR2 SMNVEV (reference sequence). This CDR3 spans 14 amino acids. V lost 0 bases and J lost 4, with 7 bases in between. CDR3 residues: CASSLSNSYNEQFF. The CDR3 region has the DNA TGTGCCAGCAGTTTATCGAACAGTTACAATGAGCAGTTCTTC.

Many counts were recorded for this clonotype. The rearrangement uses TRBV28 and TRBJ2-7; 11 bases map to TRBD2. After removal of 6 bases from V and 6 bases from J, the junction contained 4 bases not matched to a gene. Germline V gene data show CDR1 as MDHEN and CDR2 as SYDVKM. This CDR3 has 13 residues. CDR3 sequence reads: CASRSGLAGEQYF. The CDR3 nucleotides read TGTGCCAGCAGATCAGGACTAGCGGGCGAGCAGTACTTC.

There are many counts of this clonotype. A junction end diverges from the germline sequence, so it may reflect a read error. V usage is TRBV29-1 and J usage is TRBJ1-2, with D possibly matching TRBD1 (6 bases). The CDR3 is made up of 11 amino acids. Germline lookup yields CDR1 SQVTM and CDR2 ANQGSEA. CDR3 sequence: CSASFGQLFYF. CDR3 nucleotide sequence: TGCAGCGCCTCGTTTGGACAGCTTTTTTACTTC.

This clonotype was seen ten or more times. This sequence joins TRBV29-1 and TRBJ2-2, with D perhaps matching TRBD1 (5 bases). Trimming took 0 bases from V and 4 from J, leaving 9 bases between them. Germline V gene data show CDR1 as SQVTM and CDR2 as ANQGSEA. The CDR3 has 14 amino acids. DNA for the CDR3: TGCAGCGTTGAAGATTGGGGCGTCACCGGGGAGCTGTTTTTT. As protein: CSVEDWGVTGELFF.

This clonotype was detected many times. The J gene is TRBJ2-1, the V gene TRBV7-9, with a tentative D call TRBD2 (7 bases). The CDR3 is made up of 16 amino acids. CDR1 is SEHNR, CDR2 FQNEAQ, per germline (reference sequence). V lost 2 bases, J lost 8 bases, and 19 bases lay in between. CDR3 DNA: TGTGCCAGCAGCTTACTTGGGGGGGACACTAGGGATGAGCAGTTCTTC. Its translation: CASSLLGGDTRDEQFF.

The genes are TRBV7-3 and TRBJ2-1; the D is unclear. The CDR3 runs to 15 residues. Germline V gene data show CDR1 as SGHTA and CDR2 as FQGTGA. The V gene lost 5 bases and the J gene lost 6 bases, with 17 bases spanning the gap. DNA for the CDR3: TGTGCCAGCAGCGCCTCGGACGGAACGGTCAATGAGCAGTTCTTC. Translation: CASSASDGTVNEQFF. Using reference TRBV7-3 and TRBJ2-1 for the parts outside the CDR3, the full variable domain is GAGVSQTPSNKVTEKGKYVELRCDPISGHTALYWYRQSLGQGPEFLIYFQGTGAADDSGLPNDRFFAVRPEGSVSTLKIQRTERGDSAVYLCASSASDGTVNEQFFGPGTRLTVL.

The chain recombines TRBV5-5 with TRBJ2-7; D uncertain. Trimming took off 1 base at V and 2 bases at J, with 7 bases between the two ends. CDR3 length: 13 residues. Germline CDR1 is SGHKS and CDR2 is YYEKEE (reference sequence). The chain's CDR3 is CASSLSAAYEQYF. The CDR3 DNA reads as TGTGCCAGCAGCTTGTCGGCAGCCTACGAGCAGTACTTC.

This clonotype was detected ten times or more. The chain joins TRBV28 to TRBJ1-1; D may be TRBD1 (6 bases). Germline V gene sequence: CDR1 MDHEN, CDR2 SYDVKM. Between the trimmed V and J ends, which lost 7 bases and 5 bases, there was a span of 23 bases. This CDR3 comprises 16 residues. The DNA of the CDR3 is TGTGCCAGCACCCCCGATCTTAGGGGGGGTCGGACTGAAGCTTTCTTT. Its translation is CASTPDLRGGRTEAFF.